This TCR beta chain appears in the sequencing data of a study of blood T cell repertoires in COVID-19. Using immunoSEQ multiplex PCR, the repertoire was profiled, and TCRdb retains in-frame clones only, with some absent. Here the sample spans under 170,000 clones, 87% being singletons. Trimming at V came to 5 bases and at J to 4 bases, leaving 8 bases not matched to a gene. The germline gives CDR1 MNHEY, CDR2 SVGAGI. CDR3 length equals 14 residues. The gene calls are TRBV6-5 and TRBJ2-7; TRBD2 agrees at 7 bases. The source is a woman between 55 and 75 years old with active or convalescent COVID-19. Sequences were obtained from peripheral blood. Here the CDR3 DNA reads TGTGCCAGCAGTCCCGGGGGGACTTCATACGAGCAGTACTTC. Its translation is CASSPGGTSYEQYF.